The present entry profiles one T cell receptor beta chain with its context. The germline V gene has CDR1 SGHTA and CDR2 FQGNSA. This CDR3 comprises 14 residues. Trimming removed 5 bases from V and 0 bases from J, with 10 bases in between. The record originates from a study of shared clonotypes between healthy human individuals. Original data processing: Filtering differed for immunoSEQ, which gave only junction sequences without quality scores. TCRdb keeps only in-frame clones here, not all; method: immunoSEQ multiplex PCR. The D gene and trimming were derived from the DNA, and the V and J assignments and clone size from that table. The data show 400,000 to 600,000 clones, roughly 95% seen once.

V and J are TRBV7-2 and TRBJ1-1; maybe TRBD1 (5 bases). Sequencing was performed on naive CD4+ T cells sorted from blood. Subset described: CD45RA+ positively selected. The receptor comes from a woman under 40 in good health. CDR3 loop: CASSRQTLNTEAFF. The CDR3 nucleotides are TGTGCCAGCAGCAGACAGACTTTGAACACTGAAGCTTTCTTT.